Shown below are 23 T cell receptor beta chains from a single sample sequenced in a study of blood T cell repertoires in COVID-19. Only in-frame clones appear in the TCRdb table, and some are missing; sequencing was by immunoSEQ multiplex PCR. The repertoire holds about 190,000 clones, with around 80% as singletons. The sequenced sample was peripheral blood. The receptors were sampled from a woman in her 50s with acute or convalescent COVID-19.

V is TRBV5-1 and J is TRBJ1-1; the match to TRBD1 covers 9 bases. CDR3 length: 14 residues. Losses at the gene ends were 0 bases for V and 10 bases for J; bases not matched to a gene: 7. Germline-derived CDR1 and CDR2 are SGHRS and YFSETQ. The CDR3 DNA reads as TGCGCCAGCAGCTTGGTGGGACAGGGTGGTTTAGCTTTCTTT. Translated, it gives CASSLVGQGGLAFF.

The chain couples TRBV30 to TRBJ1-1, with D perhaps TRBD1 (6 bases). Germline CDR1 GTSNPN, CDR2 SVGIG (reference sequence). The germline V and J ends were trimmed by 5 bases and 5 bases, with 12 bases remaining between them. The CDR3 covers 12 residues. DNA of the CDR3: TGTGCCTGGGAGGGGGGGAGAACTGAAGCTTTCTTT. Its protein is CAWEGGRTEAFF.

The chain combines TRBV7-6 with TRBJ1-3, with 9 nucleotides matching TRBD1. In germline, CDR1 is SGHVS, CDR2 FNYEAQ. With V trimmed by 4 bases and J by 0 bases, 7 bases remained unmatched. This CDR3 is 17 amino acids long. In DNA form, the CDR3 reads TGTGCCAGCAGCTGGGGAAGGGGACAGGGCTCTGGAAACACCATATATTTT. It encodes CASSWGRGQGSGNTIYF.

The CDR3 coding sequence is TGTGCCAGCACCAAACTAGCGGGGAGCTCCTACAATGAGCAGTTCTTC. It encodes CASTKLAGSSYNEQFF. This chain connects TRBV4-2 to TRBJ2-1, with 10 nucleotides matching TRBD2. The CDR3 runs 16 residues. Trimming cost V 7 bases and J 0 bases; bases outside gene matches: 6. The V gene's germline CDR1 is LGHNA and CDR2 YNFKEQ.

The DNA for the CDR3 is TGTGCCAGTAGTCCAAGGGGACAGGGCCACGAGCAGTACTTC. It encodes CASSPRGQGHEQYF. The gene calls are TRBV19 and TRBJ2-7; 9 bases map to TRBD1. The CDR3 loop spans 14 amino acids. V shed 5 bases and J 5 bases; nucleotides not matched to a gene: 7. CDR1 and CDR2 (germline): LNHDA, SQIVND (reference sequence). The full variable domain, rest sourced from reference TRBV19 and TRBJ2-7, is DGGITQSPKYLFRKEGQNVTLSCEQNLNHDAMYWYRQDPGQGLRLIYYSQIVNDFQKGDIAEGYSVSREKKESFPLTVTSAQKNPTAFYLCASSPRGQGHEQYFGPGTRLTVT.

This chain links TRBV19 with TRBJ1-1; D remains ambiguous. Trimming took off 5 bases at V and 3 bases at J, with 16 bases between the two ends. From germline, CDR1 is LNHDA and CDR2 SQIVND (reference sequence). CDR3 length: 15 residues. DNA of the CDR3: TGTGCCAGTAGTCCCCTCTACAGCGGGTACACTGAAGCTTTCTTT. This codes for CASSPLYSGYTEAFF. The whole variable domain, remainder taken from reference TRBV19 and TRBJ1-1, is DGGITQSPKYLFRKEGQNVTLSCEQNLNHDAMYWYRQDPGQGLRLIYYSQIVNDFQKGDIAEGYSVSREKKESFPLTVTSAQKNPTAFYLCASSPLYSGYTEAFFGQGTRLTVV.

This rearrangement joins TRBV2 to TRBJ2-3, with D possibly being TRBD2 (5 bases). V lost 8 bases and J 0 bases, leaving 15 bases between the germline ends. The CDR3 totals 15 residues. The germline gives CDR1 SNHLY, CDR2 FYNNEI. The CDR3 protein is CASGRGSESTDTQYF. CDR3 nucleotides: TGTGCCAGCGGAAGAGGTAGCGAGAGCACAGATACGCAGTATTTT. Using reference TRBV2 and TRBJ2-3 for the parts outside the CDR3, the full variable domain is EPEVTQTPSHQVTQMGQEVILRCVPISNHLYFYWYRQILGQKVEFLVSFYNNEISEKSEIFDDQFSVERPDGSNFTLKIRSTKLEDSAMYFCASGRGSESTDTQYFGPGTRLTVL.

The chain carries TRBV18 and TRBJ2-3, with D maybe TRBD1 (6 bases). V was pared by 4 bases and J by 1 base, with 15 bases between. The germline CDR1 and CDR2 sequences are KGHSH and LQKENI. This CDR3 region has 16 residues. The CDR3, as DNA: TGTGCCAGCTCACGAATGAACAGGGTGGGCACAGATACGCAGTATTTT. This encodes CASSRMNRVGTDTQYF.

In DNA, the CDR3 is TGTGCCAGCAGTGAACCATGGAGGGGCCAGAACACTGAAGCTTTCTTT. Its translation: CASSEPWRGQNTEAFF. This chain uses TRBV6-1 with TRBJ1-1, with D possibly matching TRBD1 (5 bases). Trimming took 2 bases from V and 1 from J, leaving 14 bases between them. The CDR3 covers 16 residues. Germline CDR1 and CDR2: MNHNS and SASEGT.

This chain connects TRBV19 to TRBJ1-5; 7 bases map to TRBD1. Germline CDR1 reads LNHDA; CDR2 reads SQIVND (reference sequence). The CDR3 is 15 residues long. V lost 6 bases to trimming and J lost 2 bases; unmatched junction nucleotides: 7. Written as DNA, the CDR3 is TGTGCCAGTAGAGATACAGGGGTTGGCAATCAGCCCCAGCATTTT. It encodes CASRDTGVGNQPQHF.

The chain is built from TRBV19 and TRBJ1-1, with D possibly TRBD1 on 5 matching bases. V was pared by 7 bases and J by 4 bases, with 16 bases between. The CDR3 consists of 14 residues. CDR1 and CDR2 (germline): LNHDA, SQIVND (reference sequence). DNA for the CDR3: TGTGCCAGTACCTGGGACTTTTCGGGCACTGAAGCTTTCTTT. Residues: CASTWDFSGTEAFF.

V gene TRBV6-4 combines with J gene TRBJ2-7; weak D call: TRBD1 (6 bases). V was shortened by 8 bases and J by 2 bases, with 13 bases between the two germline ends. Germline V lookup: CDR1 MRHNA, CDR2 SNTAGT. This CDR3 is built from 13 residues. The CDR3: CASGTIKTYEQYF. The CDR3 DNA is TGTGCCAGCGGGACAATCAAAACCTACGAGCAGTACTTC.

In DNA form, the CDR3 reads TGTGCCAGCAGCCAAGATCGAGAGGGTGAGGACTATGGCTACACCTTC. Translation gives CASSQDREGEDYGYTF. The V gene is TRBV14, the J gene TRBJ1-2; D remains unclear. The V end lost 0 bases, the J end lost 3 bases, and 14 bases lay between the germline ends. The CDR3 consists of 16 residues. CDR1 and CDR2 from the germline V gene are SGHDN and FVKESK.

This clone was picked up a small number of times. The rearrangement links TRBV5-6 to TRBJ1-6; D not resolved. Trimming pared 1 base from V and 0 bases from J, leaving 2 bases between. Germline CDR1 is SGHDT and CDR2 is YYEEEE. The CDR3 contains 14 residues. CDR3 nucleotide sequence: TGTGCCAGCAGCTTGTACTCCTATAATTCACCCCTCCACTTT. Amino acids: CASSLYSYNSPLHF.

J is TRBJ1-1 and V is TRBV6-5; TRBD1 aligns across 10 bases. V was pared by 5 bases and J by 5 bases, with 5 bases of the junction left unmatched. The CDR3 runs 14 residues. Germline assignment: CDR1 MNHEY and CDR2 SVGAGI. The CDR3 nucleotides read TGTGCCAGCAGTACCGACAGGGGGCGAACTGAAGCTTTCTTT. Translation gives CASSTDRGRTEAFF.

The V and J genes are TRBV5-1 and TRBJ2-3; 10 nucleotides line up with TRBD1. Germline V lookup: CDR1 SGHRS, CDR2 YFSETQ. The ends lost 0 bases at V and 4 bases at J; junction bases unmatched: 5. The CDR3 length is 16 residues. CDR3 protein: CASSLGETGGPDTQYF. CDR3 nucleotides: TGCGCCAGCAGCTTGGGTGAGACAGGGGGCCCAGATACGCAGTATTTT. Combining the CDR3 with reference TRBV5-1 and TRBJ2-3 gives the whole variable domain KAGVTQTPRYLIKTRGQQVTLSCSPISGHRSVSWYQQTPGQGLQFLFEYFSETQRNKGNFPGRFSGRQFSNSRSEMNVSTLELGDSALYLCASSLGETGGPDTQYFGPGTRLTVL.

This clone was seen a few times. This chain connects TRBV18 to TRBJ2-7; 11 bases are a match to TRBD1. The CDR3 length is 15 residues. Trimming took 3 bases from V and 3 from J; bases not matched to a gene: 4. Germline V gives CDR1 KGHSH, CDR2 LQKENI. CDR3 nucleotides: TGTGCCAGCTCACCGACCGGGACAGGGGGCTACGAGCAGTACTTC. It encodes CASSPTGTGGYEQYF.

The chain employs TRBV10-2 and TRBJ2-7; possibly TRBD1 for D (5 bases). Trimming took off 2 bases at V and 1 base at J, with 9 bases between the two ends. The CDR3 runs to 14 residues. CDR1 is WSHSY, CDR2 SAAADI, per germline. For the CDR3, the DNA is TGCGCCAGCAGTGAGGGGGCGGAATCCTACGAGCAGTACTTC. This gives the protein CASSEGAESYEQYF.

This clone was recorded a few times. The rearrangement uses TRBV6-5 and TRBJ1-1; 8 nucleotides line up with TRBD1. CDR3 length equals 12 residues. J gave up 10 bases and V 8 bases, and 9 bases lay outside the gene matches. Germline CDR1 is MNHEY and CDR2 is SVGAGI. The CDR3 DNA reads TGTGCCAGCCTAACCTACAGGGGGAGAGCTTTCTTT. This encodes CASLTYRGRAFF.

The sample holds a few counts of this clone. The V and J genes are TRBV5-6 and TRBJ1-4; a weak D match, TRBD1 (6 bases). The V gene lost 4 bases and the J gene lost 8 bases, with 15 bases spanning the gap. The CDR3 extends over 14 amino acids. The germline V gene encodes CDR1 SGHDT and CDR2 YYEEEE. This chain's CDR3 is CASSREGVGEKLFF. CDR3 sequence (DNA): TGTGCCAGCAGCAGGGAGGGGGTAGGAGAAAAACTGTTTTTT.

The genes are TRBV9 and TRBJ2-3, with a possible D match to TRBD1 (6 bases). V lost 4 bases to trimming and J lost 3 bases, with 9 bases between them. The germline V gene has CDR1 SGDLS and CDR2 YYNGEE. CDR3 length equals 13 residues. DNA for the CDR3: TGTGCCAGCAGCTTACAGGGTACAGATACGCAGTATTTT. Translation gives CASSLQGTDTQYF.

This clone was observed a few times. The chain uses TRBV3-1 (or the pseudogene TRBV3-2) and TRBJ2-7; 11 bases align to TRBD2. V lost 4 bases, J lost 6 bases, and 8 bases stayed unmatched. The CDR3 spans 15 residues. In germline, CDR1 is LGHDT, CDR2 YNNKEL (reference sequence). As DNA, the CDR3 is TGTGCCAGCAGCCCGCGGTTAGCGGGAGGGGGCGAGCAGTACTTC. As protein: CASSPRLAGGGEQYF.

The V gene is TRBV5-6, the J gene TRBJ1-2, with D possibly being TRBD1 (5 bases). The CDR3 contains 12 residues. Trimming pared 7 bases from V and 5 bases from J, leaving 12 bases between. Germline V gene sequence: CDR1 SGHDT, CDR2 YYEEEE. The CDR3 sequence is CASVGVGYGYTF. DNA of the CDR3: TGTGCCAGCGTAGGGGTAGGGTATGGCTACACCTTC.